One and the same sample provided the 18 T cell receptor delta chains below, sequenced in a study of gamma-delta chains in newborns, infants, children. TCRdb used CATT to re-call clones from the reads. The sample lists 15,000 or so delta-chain clones; approximately 7% were seen once. The sample taken for sequencing was blood. These receptors were taken from a child who was a newborn, infant or young child, either healthy, febrile or measles-vaccinated (not recorded which).

At least ten counts were recorded for this clone. The chain uses TRDV2 and TRDJ3; D might be TRDD3 (5 bases). Per the germline V gene, CDR1 is GEAIGNYY and CDR2 is EKD. The germline V and J ends were trimmed by 0 bases and 0 bases, with 11 bases remaining between them. The CDR3 runs to 18 residues. In nucleotides, the CDR3 is TGTGCCTGTGACACCGGCTGGGCGAACTCCTGGGACACCCGACAGATGTTTTTC. Encoded protein: CACDTGWANSWDTRQMFF.

This clone was counted a few times. Other DNA sequences in this specimen translate into the identical CDR3. The gene calls are TRDV2 and TRDJ3; 9 bases agree with TRDD3. Germline CDR1 and CDR2: GEAIGNYY and EKD. The ends lost 3 bases at V and 2 bases at J; junction bases unmatched: 7. The CDR3 runs 18 residues. This CDR3 reads CACDLLGDTPWDTRQMFF. CDR3 nucleotides: TGTGCCTGTGACTTACTGGGGGACACCCCCTGGGACACCCGACAGATGTTTTTC.

The table lists this clone with many counts. A single base is all that separates this from a far larger clone, so a read error is likely. This chain joins TRDV2 and TRDJ2; 8 positions match TRDD3. The CDR3 is 14 residues long. Germline V CDR1 and CDR2: GEAIGNYY, EKD. The DNA for the CDR3 is TGTGCCTGTGGCACCTGGGGGATGACAGCACAACTCTTCTTT. Translated, it gives CACGTWGMTAQLFF.

There are many counts of this clone. This sample also contains other DNA sequences that code for the same CDR3. CDR3 nucleotide sequence: TGTGCCTGTGACACTGGGGGATACGCAACCTGGGACACCCGACAGATGTTTTTC. Translation: CACDTGGYATWDTRQMFF. The chain employs TRDV2 and TRDJ3; 11 bases are a match to TRDD3. Germline V gives CDR1 GEAIGNYY, CDR2 EKD. V dropped 1 base and J dropped 2; count of bases not matched to a gene: 3. This CDR3 spans 18 amino acids.

This clone was seen a handful of times. The protein given by TCRdb reflects a much larger clone and differs at residue 6 from this DNA's translation, likely from a read error; the protein shown is the DNA's translation. The chain has TRDV2 and TRDJ3, with TRDD3 identical over 8 bases. V lost 2 bases to trimming and J lost 2 bases; unmatched junction nucleotides: 4. Germline V gene lookup returns CDR1 GEAIGNYY and CDR2 EKD. The length of the CDR3 is 17 residues. CDR3 residues: CACDIPGDTWDTRQMFF. Written as DNA, the CDR3 is TGTGCCTGTGACATACCGGGGGATACCTGGGACACCCGACAGATGTTTTTC.

Turning to this clone: A junction boundary mismatches the germline segment, possibly from a read error. The chain uses TRDV2 and TRDJ3; D may be TRDD3 (5 bases). The CDR3 is 18 amino acids. Per germline, CDR1 GEAIGNYY and CDR2 EKD. In DNA form, the CDR3 reads TGTGCCTGTGACACCGTGGGGCTCGGATCCTGGGTCACCCGACAGATGTTTTTC. It encodes CACDTVGLGSWVTRQMFF.

This clone showed up many times. This likely reflects a read error, since a far larger clone is one base away. Other DNA sequences in the same sample also yield this CDR3. The V and J genes are TRDV2 and TRDJ1; tentative D call: TRDD3 (5 bases). The CDR3 runs to 13 residues. The ends were cut back, 0 bases at V and 1 base at J, with 5 bases in the middle. Germline assignment: CDR1 GEAIGNYY and CDR2 EKD. The CDR3 bases are TGTGCCTGTGACACCTGGGGCACCGATAAACTCATCTTT. It specifies CACDTWGTDKLIF.

In this sample, this clone turned up many times. This chain connects TRDV2 to TRDJ3, with 10 nucleotides matching TRDD3. V lost 2 bases to trimming and J lost 2 bases; unmatched junction nucleotides: 8. The germline gives CDR1 GEAIGNYY, CDR2 EKD. The CDR3 runs 19 residues. The CDR3 spells CACDIVLGDATWDTRQMFF. The CDR3 DNA reads TGTGCCTGTGACATTGTACTGGGGGATGCCACCTGGGACACCCGACAGATGTTTTTC.

This clone was detected a few times. The chain joins TRDV2 to TRDJ1; TRDD3 matches 7 bases. The germline gives CDR1 GEAIGNYY, CDR2 EKD. The CDR3 sequence is 16 residues long. Unmatched junction bases numbered 6, after V lost 0 bases and J lost 0 bases. CDR3 loop: CACDTPWGPYTDKLIF. In DNA form, the CDR3 reads TGTGCCTGTGACACCCCCTGGGGGCCTTACACCGATAAACTCATCTTT.

Details on this clone: This clone may be a read error of a much larger clone one base away. CDR3 sequence reads: CACDYWGNTDKPIF. In DNA, the CDR3 is TGTGCCTGTGACTACTGGGGGAACACCGATAAACCCATCTTT. V gene TRDV2 combines with J gene TRDJ1; 9 nucleotides agree with TRDD3. This CDR3 has 14 residues. The germline V gene encodes CDR1 GEAIGNYY and CDR2 EKD.

By its share, this clone is medium-sized. The sample carries other DNA sequences with the same CDR3. This chain links TRDV2 with TRDJ3, with 13 nucleotides matching TRDD3. Germline V CDR1 and CDR2: GEAIGNYY, EKD. The V gene end was trimmed by 2 bases and the J gene end by 1 base; junction bases not matched to a gene: 1. The CDR3 runs to 18 residues. The CDR3 sequence is CACDILGDTSWDTRQMFF. DNA of the CDR3: TGTGCCTGTGACATACTGGGGGATACGTCCTGGGACACCCGACAGATGTTTTTC.

Of note for this clone: TCRdb attributes to this sequence the protein of a much larger clone, which differs from the DNA translation at residue 3; a read error is likely, and the protein displayed is translated from the DNA. V gene TRDV2 combines with J gene TRDJ3, with 9 bases lining up with TRDD3. This CDR3 spans 17 amino acids. Germline-derived CDR1 and CDR2 are GEAIGNYY and EKD. The CDR3 region is CARDTVGDTWDTRQMFF. CDR3 coding DNA: TGTGCCCGTGACACCGTGGGGGATACCTGGGACACCCGACAGATGTTTTTC.

The genes are TRDV2 and TRDJ3; 9 bases align to TRDD3. Germline V lookup: CDR1 GEAIGNYY, CDR2 EKD. Trimming removed 3 bases from V and 2 bases from J; junction bases left unmatched: 13. The CDR3 consists of 20 residues. The CDR3 spells CACDSASLGIRAWDTRQMFF. For the CDR3, the DNA is TGTGCCTGTGACTCCGCCTCACTGGGGATACGCGCCTGGGACACCCGACAGATGTTTTTC.

This clone was seen more than once but under ten times. The rearrangement links TRDV2 to TRDJ3; 8 bases line up with TRDD3. This CDR3 has 19 residues. The junction had 8 bases not matched to a gene; V was cut back by 2 bases and J by 0 bases. CDR1 is GEAIGNYY and CDR2 is EKD in the germline V gene. CDR3 DNA sequence: TGTGCCTGTGACAGAGTAGGCTGGGGGAGCTCCTGGGACACCCGACAGATGTTTTTC. Encoded protein: CACDRVGWGSSWDTRQMFF.

The sample holds a few counts of this clone. The chain has TRDV2 and TRDJ3; 10 bases map to TRDD3. The CDR3 contains 18 residues. V dropped 2 bases and J dropped 2; count of bases not matched to a gene: 5. Germline-derived CDR1 and CDR2 are GEAIGNYY and EKD. CDR3: CACDKLGDRTWDTRQMFF. The CDR3 DNA reads as TGTGCCTGTGACAAACTGGGGGATCGGACCTGGGACACCCGACAGATGTTTTTC.

This clone is labeled as medium-sized. The same CDR3 arises from other DNA sequences in this sample as well. This chain connects TRDV2 to TRDJ3, with 9 positions matching TRDD3. V dropped 0 bases and J dropped 3; count of bases not matched to a gene: 2. CDR1 and CDR2 (germline): GEAIGNYY, EKD. CDR3 length: 17 residues. The DNA for the CDR3 is TGTGCCTGTGACACCGTTGGGGGATACTGGGACACCCGACAGATGTTTTTC. This encodes CACDTVGGYWDTRQMFF.

With regard to this clone: A read error likely explains why the TCRdb protein, taken from a much larger clone, differs from this DNA's translation at residue 12; the protein shown is translated from the DNA. The CDR3 DNA reads TGTGCCTGTGACACCGTACTGGGGGATTTCTCCCGGGACACCCGACAGATGTTTTTC. Residues: CACDTVLGDFSRDTRQMFF. This chain connects TRDV2 to TRDJ3; 10 bases agree with TRDD3. CDR1 is GEAIGNYY, CDR2 EKD, per germline. This CDR3 has 19 residues.

This clone was picked up a small number of times. The V and J genes are TRDV2 and TRDJ2, with 7 bases matching TRDD3. Germline CDR1 is GEAIGNYY and CDR2 is EKD. The CDR3 consists of 17 residues. The ends lost 0 bases at V and 0 bases at J; junction bases unmatched: 6. In DNA form, the CDR3 reads TGTGCCTGTGACACCGCTGGGGGCCCTCCTTTGACAGCACAACTCTTCTTT. It yields the protein CACDTAGGPPLTAQLFF.